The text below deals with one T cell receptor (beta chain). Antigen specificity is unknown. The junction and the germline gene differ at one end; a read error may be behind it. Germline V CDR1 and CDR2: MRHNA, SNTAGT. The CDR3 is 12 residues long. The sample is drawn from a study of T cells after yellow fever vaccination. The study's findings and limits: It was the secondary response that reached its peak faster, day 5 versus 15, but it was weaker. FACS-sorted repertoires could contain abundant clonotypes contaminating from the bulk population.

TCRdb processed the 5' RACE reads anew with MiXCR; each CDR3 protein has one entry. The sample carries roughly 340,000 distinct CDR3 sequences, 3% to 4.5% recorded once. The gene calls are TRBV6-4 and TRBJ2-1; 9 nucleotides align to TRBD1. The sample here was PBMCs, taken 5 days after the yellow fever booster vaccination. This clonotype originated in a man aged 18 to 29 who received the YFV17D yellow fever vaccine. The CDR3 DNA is TGTGCCAGCAGTGACTCAGACCGGGACAGGGTCTTC. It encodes CASSDSDRDRVF.